Reported below is one TCR beta chain. Its antigen is still unknown. Base qualities are not at hand, and no much larger clone is one base apart. The data were obtained in a study of blood T cell repertoires in COVID-19 (dated by TCRdb to 2018 to 2021). Some background on the complete study: The collaborator samples originated in the United States, Italy and Spain and spanned the acute and convalescent phases of COVID-19. The material from the prospective study consisted of cDNA or gDNA derived from T cells, B-cell-depleted T cells, or PBMCs. Deeply sampled blood TCRbeta repertoires from subjects exposed to, actively infected with, or recovered from COVID-19 were included in the dataset. The repertoires were released in a freely available public database meant as a resource for research on the immune response to SARS-CoV-2. Samples were obtained from the ongoing ImmuneRACE study (first 160 participants) and from over a thousand subjects provided by 6 global collaborators. A de-identified subject ID, COVID-19 status, age in years and sex were almost always included in the sample metadata. Where available, HLA class I and class II types were obtained from metadata supplied by the sample provider rather than from assay-based typing.

Results the study describes overall, beyond this receptor: The quantity of clinical and demographic metadata differed by source and by participant and was supplied without curation.

TCRbeta CDR3 regions were amplified from genomic DNA by means of the immunoSEQ Assay, a bias-controlled multiplex PCR. Per the source publication's procedure: Nucleated cell counts per sample were estimated from amplification of reference gene primers within the assay. To quantify the absolute abundance of each unique TCRbeta CDR3 rearrangement, sequence reads were collapsed and filtered. For each sample, productive Simpson clonality was calculated as the square root of Simpson's diversity index across productive rearrangements. TCRdb provides this immuneACCESS table in a form limited to in-frame rearrangements. Some clones are lacking; in checked studies, under half of them reflect an unresolved V gene, and why the rest are absent is not known. The V and J calls and clone size are taken from that table; D and trimming were inferred from the DNA. A total of a few hundred thousand clones appear in this sample, approximately 80% of them only once. The leading ten clones occupy about 2% of the sample.

At the junction V is shortened by 0 bases and J by 6 bases; bases outside the gene matches: 9. Measured from the cysteine to the phenylalanine, the CDR3 is 17 residues long. Only the CDR3 portion is preserved as DNA: 51 bases, with reading frame beginning at the first base. According to the germline V gene, CDR1 reads SGHRS and CDR2 reads YFSETQ. Samples from volunteer blood donors who had recovered from COVID-19 were contributed by a second Seattle source. Each collaborating institution followed its own protocols to collect whole blood in K2EDTA tubes. Collaborator samples were shipped for TCRbeta analysis as frozen whole blood, isolated PBMCs, or DNA extracted from either sample type.

The V and J genes are TRBV5-1 and TRBJ2-3, and TRBD2 matches 11 of the central bases. The TCR sequence derives from a man aged 25-45 years who had recovered from COVID-19. Sequenced: peripheral blood. The CDR3 reads as follows: CASSLGGSSGGSDTQYF. The nucleotide sequence reads TGCGCCAGCAGCTTGGGTGGGTCTAGCGGGGGGTCGGATACGCAGTATTTT. The CDR3 plus the reference TRBV5-1 and TRBJ2-3 genes for the other parts give the full variable domain: KAGVTQTPRYLIKTRGQQVTLSCSPISGHRSVSWYQQTPGQGLQFLFEYFSETQRNKGNFPGRFSGRQFSNSRSEMNVSTLELGDSALYLCASSLGGSSGGSDTQYFGPGTRLTVL.